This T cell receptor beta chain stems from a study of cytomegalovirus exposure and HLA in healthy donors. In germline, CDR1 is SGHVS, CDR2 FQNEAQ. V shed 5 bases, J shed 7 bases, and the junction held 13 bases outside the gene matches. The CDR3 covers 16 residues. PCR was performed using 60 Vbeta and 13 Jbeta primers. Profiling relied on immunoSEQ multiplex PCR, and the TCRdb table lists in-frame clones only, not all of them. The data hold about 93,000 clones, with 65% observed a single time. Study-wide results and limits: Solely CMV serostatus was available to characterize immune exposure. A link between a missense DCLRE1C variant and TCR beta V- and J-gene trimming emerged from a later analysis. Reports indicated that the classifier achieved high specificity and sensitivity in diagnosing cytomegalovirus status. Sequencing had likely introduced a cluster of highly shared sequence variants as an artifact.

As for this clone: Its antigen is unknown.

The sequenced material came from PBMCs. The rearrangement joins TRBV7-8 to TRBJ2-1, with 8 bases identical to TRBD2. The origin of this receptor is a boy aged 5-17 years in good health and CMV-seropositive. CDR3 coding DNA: TGTGCCAGCAGCCATCCTCTGGGACTAGTGGGTAATGAGCAGTTCTTC. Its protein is CASSHPLGLVGNEQFF.